The T cell receptor (beta chain) under discussion was sequenced for a study of neurological immune-mediated disorders. By 5'RACE with 10-nucleotide random UMIs, the cDNA was made. TCRdb processed the 5' RACE reads anew with MiXCR; each CDR3 protein has one entry. The sample has roughly 45,000 distinct CDR3 sequences; about 14% are singletons. Specified time point: longitudinal time-point 3. This clonotype showed up many times. Per germline, CDR1 DFQATT and CDR2 SNEGSKA (reference sequence). Trimming pared 3 bases from V and 5 bases from J, leaving 12 bases between. The CDR3 length is 13 residues. Specimen: PBMCs. V and J are TRBV20-1 and TRBJ2-3; weak D call: TRBD1 (5 bases). This sequence was found in a man between 25 and 39 years old in good health. CDR3 nucleotide sequence: TGCAGTGCTAGCAGGGAAGGTAAAGATACGCAGTATTTT. Residues: CSASREGKDTQYF.